What follows are 17 T cell receptor beta chains derived from one specimen sequenced in a study of read filtering for tumor transcriptome and immune sequencing. From 300 to 400 ng of RNA, a library with molecular barcoded alpha/delta and beta/gamma adaptors was made. One entry per CDR3 protein results from TCRdb running MiXCR on the reads. There are nearly 60,000 distinct CDR3 sequences in the sample; 9% to 15% occur only once, and 16% lies in the top ten. Sample: a population of CD138-negative cells sorted from bone marrow. These receptors came from a donor aged 40 or older with multiple myeloma.

This clonotype was found many times. This rearrangement joins TRBV7-7 to TRBJ2-2; D may be TRBD2 (6 bases). CDR1 is SSHAT and CDR2 is FNYEAQ in the germline V gene (reference sequence). The CDR3 runs to 13 residues. This CDR3 is CASGPGNTGELFF. The CDR3 nucleotides are TGTGCTAGCGGTCCCGGTAACACCGGGGAGCTGTTTTTT.

This clonotype was seen many times. The genes are TRBV20-1 and TRBJ2-3, with 7 bases matching TRBD2. The CDR3 contains 15 residues. The V segment lost 5 bases and the J segment 0 bases; nucleotides outside the gene matches: 8. The germline gives CDR1 DFQATT, CDR2 SNEGSKA (reference sequence). CDR3 in amino acids: CSASQGSGSTDTQYF. The CDR3 DNA follows: TGCAGTGCTTCACAAGGTAGCGGGAGCACAGATACGCAGTATTTT.

This clonotype occurred a few times. The V call is TRBV7-3, the J call TRBJ2-3, with TRBD2 identical over 10 bases. The CDR3 runs to 15 residues. Trimming cost V 5 bases and J 3 bases; bases outside gene matches: 5. Germline V lookup: CDR1 SGHTA, CDR2 FQGTGA. The CDR3 DNA reads TGTGCCAGCAGCGCAGCGGGGGGGCAGACAGATACGCAGTATTTT. Its protein product is CASSAAGGQTDTQYF.

This clonotype has ten or more counts. The J gene is TRBJ2-3, the V gene TRBV29-1; TRBD2 might be the D (6 bases). The CDR3 totals 16 residues. Deletions cut 2 bases from V and 2 bases from J, with 17 bases between. The germline gives CDR1 SQVTM, CDR2 ANQGSEA. In DNA form, the CDR3 reads TGCAGCGTTGAAAGATGGGGACTTAAAACCACAGATACGCAGTATTTT. It specifies CSVERWGLKTTDTQYF.

The sample holds many counts of this clonotype. The chain is built from TRBV3-1 and TRBJ1-1, with D uncertain. CDR1 is LGHDT, CDR2 YNNKEL, per germline (reference sequence). This CDR3 has 14 amino acids. V dropped 4 bases and J dropped 1 base, with 10 bases sitting between them. Here the CDR3 reads CASSLGSWNTEAFF. The DNA of the CDR3 is TGTGCCAGCAGCCTAGGGTCGTGGAACACTGAAGCTTTCTTT.

This clonotype has a count of ten or more. The V call is TRBV27, the J call TRBJ2-1, with TRBD1 identical over 9 bases. Germline loops: CDR1 MNHEY, CDR2 SMNVEV (reference sequence). The CDR3 loop spans 16 amino acids. After removal of 4 bases from V and 7 bases from J, the junction contained 11 bases not matched to a gene. CDR3 loop: CASSSTGTGWINEQFF. DNA for the CDR3: TGTGCCAGCAGTTCTACCGGGACAGGGTGGATTAATGAGCAGTTCTTC.

This clonotype appeared many times. The chain has TRBV20-1 and TRBJ1-6, with TRBD1 as a possible D gene (6 bases). The CDR3 has 13 amino acids. From germline, CDR1 is DFQATT and CDR2 SNEGSKA (reference sequence). V was cut by 4 bases and J by 6 bases, with 10 bases left in between. CDR3 sequence reads: CSANRAGNSPLHF. The CDR3 DNA follows: TGCAGTGCTAACAGGGCCGGTAATTCACCCCTCCACTTT.

The table lists this clonotype with many counts. The chain joins TRBV11-2 to TRBJ2-1; maybe TRBD2 (6 bases). Germline assignment: CDR1 SGHAT and CDR2 FQNNGV. This CDR3 is built from 14 residues. Trimming cost V 6 bases and J 3 bases, with 12 bases left between them. As DNA, the CDR3 is TGTGCCAGCAGAAATCGGGAGAACTACAATGAGCAGTTCTTC. Amino acid sequence: CASRNRENYNEQFF.

At least ten counts were recorded for this clonotype. The chain recombines TRBV5-4 with TRBJ2-5; D may be TRBD1 (6 bases). CDR1 SGHNT and CDR2 YYREEE come from the germline V gene (reference sequence). CDR3 length equals 13 residues. Trimming took 3 bases from V and 5 from J, leaving 11 bases between them. The CDR3 nucleotides are TGTGCCAGCAGCTACGACAGGCCGGAGACCCAGTACTTC. Its translation: CASSYDRPETQYF.

In this sample, this clonotype turned up many times. The chain links TRBV5-1 to TRBJ1-1; D is undetermined. Germline CDR1 SGHRS, CDR2 YFSETQ. V was pared by 1 base and J by 0 bases, with 13 bases between. The CDR3 runs 16 residues. CDR3 amino acids: CASSLSVSRMNTEAFF. The CDR3 nucleotides read TGCGCCAGCAGCTTGTCTGTCTCCCGGATGAACACTGAAGCTTTCTTT.

For this clonotype: Likely a read error: the CDR3 ends without its conserved phenylalanine or tryptophan. The J gene is TRBJ2-5, the V gene TRBV12-3 or TRBV12-4; 9 nucleotides agree with TRBD1. The CDR3 runs 13 residues. V lost 4 bases, J lost 3 bases, and 0 bases stayed unmatched. For the CDR3, the DNA is TGTGCCAGCAGTTGGACAGGGGAAGAGACCCAGTACCTC. This gives the protein CASSWTGEETQYL.

The sample holds many counts of this clonotype. V and J are TRBV7-6 and TRBJ2-7; possible D gene TRBD1, 5 bases. This CDR3 is 13 amino acids long. Trimming shortened V by 2 bases and J by 5 bases, and 10 bases separated the two germline ends. Germline CDR1 is SGHVS and CDR2 is FNYEAQ. CDR3 sequence: CASSLSRVDEQYF. In nucleotides, the CDR3 is TGTGCCAGCAGCTTAAGCAGGGTTGACGAGCAGTACTTC.

The rearrangement links TRBV24-1 to TRBJ1-5; 10 bases line up with TRBD1. Germline V lookup: CDR1 KGHDR, CDR2 SFDVKD. V shed 5 bases, J shed 9 bases, and the junction held 12 bases outside the gene matches. The CDR3 covers 16 residues. Here the CDR3 reads CATSATGTGASGPQHF. The DNA of the CDR3 is TGTGCCACCAGTGCAACCGGGACAGGGGCGTCTGGGCCCCAGCATTTT.

This clonotype was detected ten times or more. The V gene is TRBV12-3 or TRBV12-4, the J gene TRBJ1-5; D uncertain. V shed 5 bases and J shed 5 bases, with 13 bases lying between them. The CDR3 totals 14 residues. In DNA, the CDR3 is TGTGCCAGCAGTCCCACGGGCTCTGATCAGCCCCAGCATTTT. Its protein is CASSPTGSDQPQHF.

To note about this clonotype: Given a much more abundant clone one base away, this may be a read error. The V gene is TRBV7-9, the J gene TRBJ1-2; weak D call: TRBD1 (6 bases). The CDR3 sequence is 15 residues long. Trimming cost V 0 bases and J 1 base, with 9 bases left between them. CDR1 is SEHNR, CDR2 FQNEAQ, per germline (reference sequence). The CDR3 DNA reads TGTGCCAGCAGCTTAGCAGGGGGTGATAACTATGGCTACACCTTC. Its protein product is CASSLAGGDNYGYTF.

This clonotype was seen many times. J is TRBJ1-4 and V is TRBV5-4; D uncertain. With 0 bases removed from V and 0 bases from J, the gap between germline ends came to 9 bases. This CDR3 comprises 16 residues. Germline loops: CDR1 SGHNT, CDR2 YYREEE (reference sequence). This CDR3 is CASSLETGATNEKLFF. Here the CDR3 DNA reads TGTGCCAGCAGCTTGGAGACTGGAGCAACTAATGAAAAACTGTTTTTT.

Note on this clonotype: The junction and the germline gene differ at one end; a read error may be behind it. The chain links TRBV7-3 to TRBJ2-5; D is possibly TRBD1 (7 bases). The CDR3 is made up of 15 amino acids. Germline CDR1 SGHTA, CDR2 FQGTGA. The CDR3 bases are TGTGCCAGCAGCTTAAGCGGGACAGTTCAAGAAACCCAGCACTTC. Translated, it gives CASSLSGTVQETQHF.